This T cell receptor beta chain was recovered during a study of blood T cell repertoires in COVID-19. V lost 7 bases and J lost 8; bases outside the gene matches: 10. This CDR3 has 13 amino acids. In germline, CDR1 is LGHNA, CDR2 YSLEER. Assay: immunoSEQ multiplex PCR; the TCRdb copy retains only in-frame clones and omits some. The table lists some 200,000 clones, 84% of them singletons. The chain couples TRBV4-3 to TRBJ1-1; 7 bases are shared with TRBD1. This clonotype originated in a woman aged 80 or older with active or convalescent COVID-19. What was sequenced was peripheral blood. The CDR3 sequence: CASTSGTATEAFF. The DNA of the CDR3 is TGCGCCAGCACCTCCGGGACAGCGACCGAAGCTTTCTTT.